Listed here are 27 T cell receptor beta chains from one sample, sequenced in a study of spatial heterogeneity in lung cancer. The antigens for these receptors are not known. The sample's time point: sample taken at primary tumor resection. Notes on the study in general: The study found that expanded intratumoral alpha and beta TCR counts tracked tumor mutation counts.

TCRdb reprocessed the 5' RACE reads via MiXCR and lists one record per CDR3 protein. The table lists around 11,000 distinct CDR3 sequences, about 8.4% of them singletons. The sequenced sample was lung tumor tissue, obtained at surgery. These receptors were obtained from a female donor with early-stage non-small cell lung cancer.

This clonotype was found many times. In a library made to pick up alpha chains, this beta chain is a stray read with a size that means little. The chain uses TRBV20-1 and TRBJ2-2; possibly TRBD1 for D (6 bases). The CDR3 runs 15 residues. Between the trimmed V and J ends, which lost 1 base and 7 bases, there was a span of 16 bases. In germline, CDR1 is DFQATT, CDR2 SNEGSKA (reference sequence). The CDR3 sequence is CSARAQGRGDGELFF. Written as DNA, the CDR3 is TGCAGTGCTAGAGCTCAGGGGCGAGGTGACGGGGAGCTGTTTTTT.

This clonotype has a count of ten or more. This beta chain represents an off-target read in a library built for alpha chains; its size is of limited meaning. The gene calls are TRBV6-2 or TRBV6-3 and TRBJ2-5, with TRBD1 matching 8 bases. The CDR3 is 21 residues long. Trimming at V came to 2 bases and at J to 4 bases, leaving 24 bases not matched to a gene. Germline V gene lookup returns CDR1 MNHEY and CDR2 SVGEGT. CDR3 nucleotide sequence: TGTGCCAGCAGTTACCTTGGGCAGGGGGCGCCTCGGTTCGGCCGGCGAGAGACCCAGTACTTC. Residues: CASSYLGQGAPRFGRRETQYF.

This clonotype appeared many times. Little can be read into the size of this beta chain, an off-target read in a library designed for alpha chains. V gene TRBV4-1 combines with J gene TRBJ2-5; D is possibly TRBD2 (5 bases). The CDR3 has 14 amino acids. CDR1 and CDR2 (germline): MGHRA, YSYEKL. Between the trimmed V and J ends, which lost 1 base and 2 bases, there was a span of 8 bases. The CDR3 DNA sequence: TGCGCCAGCAGCCAAGGTGGACTTCAAGAGACCCAGTACTTC. Its translation: CASSQGGLQETQYF.

This clonotype was recorded at least ten times. Being off target in a library aimed at alpha chains, this beta chain has a size of little meaning. The V and J genes are TRBV19 and TRBJ2-1; D remains unclear. From germline, CDR1 is LNHDA and CDR2 SQIVND (reference sequence). The CDR3 loop spans 14 amino acids. V was cut by 5 bases and J by 2 bases, with 10 bases left in between. CDR3 DNA sequence: TGTGCCAGTAGTTATGGACCCACCTACAATGAGCAGTTCTTC. The encoded protein is CASSYGPTYNEQFF.

This clonotype appeared many times. The size of this beta chain means little, since it is a stray read in a library made for alpha chains. The chain uses TRBV20-1 and TRBJ1-2; D possibly corresponds to TRBD1 (6 bases). Between the trimmed V and J ends, which lost 6 bases and 8 bases, there was a span of 16 bases. This CDR3 spans 12 amino acids. Germline CDR1 is DFQATT and CDR2 is SNEGSKA (reference sequence). The CDR3 coding sequence is TGCAGTGCGTTGGAAGGGGGGCGCGGCTACACCTTC. It specifies CSALEGGRGYTF.

This clonotype was seen ten or more times. Little can be read into the size of this beta chain, an off-target read in a library designed for alpha chains. The J gene is TRBJ1-1, the V gene TRBV7-2; 9 nucleotides align to TRBD1. The CDR3 totals 13 residues. The germline gives CDR1 SGHTA, CDR2 FQGNSA. V was pared by 4 bases and J by 10 bases, with 7 bases of the junction left unmatched. Written as DNA, the CDR3 is TGTGCCAGCAGCTCCACGGGACAGGGTCGAGCTTTCTTT. It yields the protein CASSSTGQGRAFF.

In its sample, this clonotype was seen many times. For a library built for alpha chains, this beta chain is a stray read; little rests on its size. V usage is TRBV12-3 or TRBV12-4 and J usage is TRBJ2-3, with D perhaps matching TRBD1 (6 bases). Trimming cost V 5 bases and J 3 bases, with 12 bases left between them. This CDR3 comprises 14 residues. CDR3 region: CASSRSGQTDTQYF. The CDR3 DNA reads as TGTGCCAGCAGTCGCTCCGGACAGACAGATACGCAGTATTTT.

In this sample, this clonotype is medium-sized. The library was prepared for alpha chains; this beta chain is a stray read, so its frequency means little. V is TRBV7-8 and J is TRBJ2-7; D might be TRBD2 (5 bases). V lost 1 base and J lost 5, with 12 bases in between. Germline CDR1 and CDR2: SGHVS and FQNEAQ. This CDR3 spans 14 amino acids. The CDR3 coding sequence is TGTGCCAGCAGCTTAGGAGGGTTCGCCGACGAGCAGTACTTC. Its protein is CASSLGGFADEQYF.

This clonotype qualifies as medium-sized. With the library built for alpha chains, this beta chain is off target and its frequency is not meaningful. V usage is TRBV3-1 and J usage is TRBJ2-1, with D possibly being TRBD1 (6 bases). CDR3 size: 16 residues. CDR1 is LGHDT and CDR2 is YNNKEL in the germline V gene (reference sequence). Trimming took off 1 base at V and 4 bases at J, with 14 bases between the two ends. The CDR3 loop is CASSQGGRGWYNEQFF. The CDR3 DNA sequence: TGTGCCAGCAGCCAAGGGGGCAGGGGCTGGTACAATGAGCAGTTCTTC.

This clonotype was seen at least ten times. This beta chain is a stray read from a library made for alpha chains; its abundance is not meaningful. The CDR3 protein is CASSLATSGGTDTQYF. The CDR3 DNA is TGTGCCAGCAGCTTAGCGACTAGCGGGGGCACAGATACGCAGTATTTT. The chain joins TRBV7-6 to TRBJ2-3; TRBD2 matches at 11 bases. Trimming removed 0 bases from V and 1 base from J; junction bases left unmatched: 0. The CDR3 extends over 16 amino acids. Per the germline V gene, CDR1 is SGHVS and CDR2 is FNYEAQ.

This clonotype was counted many times. Found in a library prepared for alpha chains, this beta chain is an off-target read, and its abundance has little meaning. The chain employs TRBV27 and TRBJ2-2; D unresolved. CDR3 size: 14 residues. With 5 bases removed from V and 5 bases from J, the gap between germline ends came to 12 bases. Per germline, CDR1 MNHEY and CDR2 SMNVEV (reference sequence). The chain's CDR3 is CASSLTGVTGELFF. DNA of the CDR3: TGTGCCAGCAGTCTCACCGGCGTTACCGGGGAGCTGTTTTTT.

This clonotype came up many times. This beta chain lies outside the target of a library built for alpha chains; its clone size means little. The rearrangement links TRBV4-3 to TRBJ2-4, with 9 positions matching TRBD1. V dropped 1 base and J dropped 0; count of bases not matched to a gene: 7. The CDR3 is 18 amino acids. Germline V CDR1 and CDR2: LGHNA, YSLEER. This chain's CDR3 is CASSQALQGAVAKNIQYF. The CDR3 nucleotides are TGCGCCAGCAGCCAAGCATTACAGGGGGCCGTAGCCAAAAACATTCAGTACTTC.

This clonotype was detected many times. Little can be read into the size of this beta chain, an off-target read in a library designed for alpha chains. In nucleotides, the CDR3 is TGTGCCAGCAGCTTTAGCCCTAGTCGAGAGACCCAGTACTTC. Amino acids: CASSFSPSRETQYF. The genes are TRBV11-2 and TRBJ2-5; D is unresolved. V lost 3 bases, J lost 4 bases, and 12 bases lay in between. The germline gives CDR1 SGHAT, CDR2 FQNNGV. The CDR3 length is 14 residues.

The table lists this clonotype with many counts. The library was built for alpha chains, so this beta chain is an off-target read and its size means little. The chain couples TRBV5-4 to TRBJ1-1, with D unclear. The V gene's germline CDR1 is SGHNT and CDR2 YYREEE (reference sequence). Trimming pared 1 base from V and 0 bases from J, leaving 4 bases between. CDR3 length: 13 residues. Here the CDR3 DNA reads TGTGCCAGCAGCTTGACGGTGAACACTGAAGCTTTCTTT. Its translation is CASSLTVNTEAFF.

This clonotype has at least ten counts. This beta chain represents an off-target read in a library built for alpha chains; its size is of limited meaning. This sequence joins TRBV7-8 and TRBJ2-1, with D perhaps matching TRBD1 or TRBD2 (5 bases each). Germline CDR1 reads SGHVS; CDR2 reads FQNEAQ. The CDR3 has 14 amino acids. Trimming pared 1 base from V and 8 bases from J, leaving 12 bases between. The CDR3 DNA sequence: TGTGCCAGCAGCTTAGGAGGGGCCCCCCATGAGCAGTTCTTC. Amino acids: CASSLGGAPHEQFF.

This clonotype was found many times. The library was designed around alpha chains, so this beta chain is a stray read whose abundance carries little weight. The genes are TRBV6-1 and TRBJ1-6, with 7 bases lining up with TRBD1. The CDR3 contains 13 residues. Trimming at V came to 10 bases and at J to 5 bases, leaving 5 bases not matched to a gene. CDR1 and CDR2 from the germline V gene are MNHNS and SASEGT. The CDR3 protein is CATAGQHNSPLHF. CDR3 coding DNA: TGTGCCACGGCGGGACAGCATAATTCACCCCTCCACTTT.

This clonotype came up many times. This beta chain turned up in a library designed for alpha chains; as an off-target read, its abundance says little. The chain carries TRBV11-3 and TRBJ1-2, with D unresolved. Trimming removed 5 bases at V and 7 bases at J, with 11 bases between. CDR1 and CDR2 (germline): SGHNT, YENEEA. The CDR3 length is 12 residues. The DNA of the CDR3 is TGTGCCAGCAGCAGTGGGGATGGTGGCTACACCTTC. This encodes CASSSGDGGYTF.

In regard to this clonotype: This beta chain represents an off-target read in a library built for alpha chains; its size is of limited meaning. V usage is TRBV29-1 and J usage is TRBJ2-3; D remains ambiguous. V lost 3 bases, J lost 0 bases, and 7 bases lay in between. The CDR3 is 13 amino acids. In germline, CDR1 is SQVTM, CDR2 ANQGSEA. The CDR3 region has the DNA TGCAGCGTTGAGGCCGGTAGCACAGATACGCAGTATTTT. It specifies CSVEAGSTDTQYF.

This clonotype was seen at least ten times. Since it is a stray read in a library aimed at alpha chains, this beta chain has a size that is not meaningful. This chain's CDR3 is CSASGARSNQPQHF. Here the CDR3 DNA reads TGCAGTGCTTCCGGGGCCCGAAGCAATCAGCCCCAGCATTTT. This chain links TRBV20-1 with TRBJ1-5; a weak D match, TRBD1 (5 bases). The CDR3 extends over 14 amino acids. The germline CDR1 and CDR2 sequences are DFQATT and SNEGSKA (reference sequence). Trimming pared 5 bases from V and 1 base from J, leaving 12 bases between.

This clonotype was seen ten or more times. As an off-target read in a library built for alpha chains, this beta chain has a frequency of little significance. J is TRBJ2-1 and V is TRBV20-1; 13 bases match TRBD2. CDR1 and CDR2 (germline): DFQATT, SNEGSKA (reference sequence). Trimming took 6 bases from V and 3 from J; bases not matched to a gene: 8. This CDR3 spans 16 amino acids. The CDR3 spells CSAQTSGGACYNEQFF. The CDR3 bases are TGCAGTGCCCAAACTAGCGGGGGGGCCTGCTACAATGAGCAGTTCTTC.

This clonotype was recorded at least ten times. This beta chain slipped into a library made for alpha chains as a stray read, so its size is not meaningful. The J gene is TRBJ1-3, the V gene TRBV27; 8 bases agree with TRBD1. This CDR3 is 15 amino acids long. With 0 bases clipped from V and 4 bases from J, the junction kept 2 bases outside the gene matches. Germline lookup yields CDR1 MNHEY and CDR2 SMNVEV (reference sequence). Here the CDR3 reads CASSLSRGLGNTIYF. As DNA, the CDR3 is TGTGCCAGCAGTTTATCCAGGGGGCTCGGAAACACCATATATTTT.

This clonotype was observed at least ten times. With the library built for alpha chains, this beta chain is off target and its frequency is not meaningful. This rearrangement joins TRBV14 to TRBJ2-2; weak D call: TRBD2 (6 bases). Germline V lookup: CDR1 SGHDN, CDR2 FVKESK. Trimming cost V 4 bases and J 1 base, with 13 bases left between them. The CDR3 sequence is 16 residues long. The CDR3 here is CASSLERAVNTGELFF. The DNA of the CDR3 is TGTGCCAGCAGCCTGGAGCGGGCCGTGAACACCGGGGAGCTGTTTTTT.

As for this clonotype: A read error is possible here, since a much larger clone lies one base away. This beta chain turned up in a library designed for alpha chains; as an off-target read, its abundance says little. The chain has TRBV19 and TRBJ2-3; TRBD2 agrees at 11 bases. The CDR3 runs 16 residues. Germline CDR1 and CDR2: LNHDA and SQIVND (reference sequence). Here the CDR3 DNA reads TGTGCCAGTAGTACTAGCGGGGGGACTAGCACAGATGCGCAGTATTTT. The encoded protein is CASSTSGGTSTDAQYF.

This clonotype was detected many times. This beta chain is an unintended read in a library built for alpha chains; its size means little. The chain couples TRBV5-1 to TRBJ2-2; unclear D gene. Germline CDR1 is SGHRS and CDR2 is YFSETQ. This CDR3 is built from 15 residues. Trimming pared 3 bases from V and 3 bases from J, leaving 12 bases between. The CDR3 region is CASSSYREYTGELFF. For the CDR3, the DNA is TGCGCCAGCAGCTCCTACAGAGAGTACACCGGGGAGCTGTTTTTT.

In this sample, this clonotype turned up many times. The library was prepared for alpha chains; this beta chain is a stray read, so its frequency means little. J is TRBJ2-1 and V is TRBV6-6; D not certain. The CDR3 has 12 residues. In germline, CDR1 is MNHNY, CDR2 SVGAGI (reference sequence). Trimming removed 4 bases from V and 9 bases from J, with 10 bases in between. CDR3 bases: TGTGCCAGCAGTTCCCTGGAGCCTGAGCAGTTCTTC. The encoded protein is CASSSLEPEQFF.

Note on this clonotype: This beta chain slipped into a library made for alpha chains as a stray read, so its size is not meaningful. The chain combines TRBV6-5 with TRBJ1-6; the match to TRBD1 covers 8 bases. Germline V lookup: CDR1 MNHEY, CDR2 SVGAGI. The CDR3 sequence is 19 residues long. V lost 2 bases and J lost 4; bases outside the gene matches: 13. This CDR3 reads CASSYKGTGNTAYNSPLHF. CDR3 bases: TGTGCCAGCAGTTACAAAGGGACAGGCAACACAGCGTATAATTCACCCCTCCACTTT.

This clonotype was recorded at least ten times. A library made for alpha chains picked up this beta chain off target, so its size means little. The chain couples TRBV20-1 to TRBJ1-1; TRBD1 is a possible D gene (6 bases). CDR3 length: 13 residues. Germline-derived CDR1 and CDR2 are DFQATT and SNEGSKA (reference sequence). The germline V and J ends were trimmed by 0 bases and 7 bases, with 12 bases remaining between them. The CDR3 reads CSARDPGHGEAFF. The DNA of the CDR3 is TGCAGTGCTAGAGACCCGGGACATGGTGAAGCTTTCTTT.